At least ten counts were recorded for the clone carrying this T cell receptor beta chain. Its matching antigen is unknown. This CDR3 has 14 amino acids. V lost 8 bases to trimming and J lost 0 bases, with 14 bases between them. Germline-derived CDR1 and CDR2 are MDHEN and SYDVKM. Template switching supplied a universal primer site; unique molecular identifiers were carried on the cDNA. TCRdb ran MiXCR on the 5' RACE reads and lists one entry per CDR3 protein. The sample consists of about 390,000 distinct CDR3 sequences, about 9% of them appearing once. This specimen belongs to a study of identical twins. Study-wide points: Invariant MAIT and iNKT cells are populations that could partly confound zero-insertion analyses. Models underpredicted monozygotic twin sharing of out-of-frame TCR alpha. Rather than following the same donors, the conclusions depended on cross-sectional statistical analysis.

The sequence was collected from a woman between 50 and 59 years old in good health. This chain uses TRBV28 with TRBJ2-7; maybe TRBD1 (6 bases). Material: naive T cells sorted from blood. CDR3 amino acids: CASQGFEGSYEQYV. The CDR3 region has the DNA TGTGCCAGCCAGGGGTTTGAGGGCTCCTACGAGCAGTACGTC.